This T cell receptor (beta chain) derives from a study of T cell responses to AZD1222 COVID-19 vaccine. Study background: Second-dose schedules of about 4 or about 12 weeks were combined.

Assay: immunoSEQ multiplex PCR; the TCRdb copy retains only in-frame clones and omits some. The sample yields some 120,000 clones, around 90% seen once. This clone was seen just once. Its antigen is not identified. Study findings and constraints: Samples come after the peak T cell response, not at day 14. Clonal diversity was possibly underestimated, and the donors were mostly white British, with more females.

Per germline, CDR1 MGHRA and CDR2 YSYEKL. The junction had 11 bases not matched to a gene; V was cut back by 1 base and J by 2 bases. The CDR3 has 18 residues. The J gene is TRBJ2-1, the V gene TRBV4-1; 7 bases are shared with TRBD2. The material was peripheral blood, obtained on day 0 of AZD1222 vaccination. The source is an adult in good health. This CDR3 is CASSQGPPRDYTYNEQFF. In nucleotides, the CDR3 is TGCGCCAGCAGCCAAGGCCCACCCCGGGACTATACCTACAATGAGCAGTTCTTC.